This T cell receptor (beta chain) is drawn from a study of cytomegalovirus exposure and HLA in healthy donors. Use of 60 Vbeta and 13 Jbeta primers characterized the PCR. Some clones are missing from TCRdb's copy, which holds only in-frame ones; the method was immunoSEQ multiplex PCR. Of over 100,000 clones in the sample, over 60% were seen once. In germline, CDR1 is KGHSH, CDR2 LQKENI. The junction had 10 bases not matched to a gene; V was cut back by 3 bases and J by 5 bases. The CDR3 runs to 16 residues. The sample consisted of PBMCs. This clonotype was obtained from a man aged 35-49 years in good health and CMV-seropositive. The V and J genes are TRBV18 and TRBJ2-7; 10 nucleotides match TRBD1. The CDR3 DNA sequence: TGTGCCAGCTCACCGAATTTGGGACAGGGGCCCCACGAGCAGTACTTC. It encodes CASSPNLGQGPHEQYF.